This T cell receptor beta chain derives from a study of cytomegalovirus exposure and HLA in healthy donors. Findings and caveats of the study: Later analysis identified several of the most significant clusters that appeared linked to common viral pathogens. An analysis was carried out at a later point. It showed that HLA-associated TCR beta chains were more clonally expanded than equally common non-associated chains. Cytomegalovirus status was reportedly diagnosed by the classifier with high sensitivity and specificity. TCR beta chains numbering more than 150 were designated cytomegalovirus-associated.

The germline CDR1 and CDR2 sequences are MRHNA and SNTAGT. The CDR3 is made up of 15 amino acids. Unmatched junction bases numbered 5, after V lost 0 bases and J lost 4 bases. With regard to this clone: Its specificity is not known.

Primers included in the PCR were 60 Vbeta and 13 Jbeta primers. Profiling relied on immunoSEQ multiplex PCR, and the TCRdb table lists in-frame clones only, not all of them. The sample has under 130,000 clones, about 80% seen once. This chain links TRBV6-4 with TRBJ2-5; 7 positions match TRBD2. The sample taken for sequencing was PBMCs. This clonotype originated in a man in his fifties or sixties in good health and CMV-seropositive. CDR3 residues: CASSDSGGGVETQYF. The DNA for the CDR3 is TGTGCCAGCAGTGACTCGGGCGGGGGAGTAGAGACCCAGTACTTC.